What follows are 28 T cell receptor beta chains derived from one specimen sequenced in a study of blood T cell repertoires in COVID-19 (dated by TCRdb to 2018 to 2020). Libraries were constructed by the immunoSEQ multiplex PCR assay. TCRdb took over this immuneACCESS table, retaining in-frame rearrangements with V and J assigned. Such tables are incomplete; in checked studies, under half of the missing clones stem from an unresolved V gene, and the remainder is unexplained. Present in this sample are roughly 300,000 clones, roughly 88% of which were seen just once. The top ten clones comprise approximately 1.5% of the sample. Sequenced material: peripheral blood. The origin of the receptors is a woman in her 50s with acute or convalescent COVID-19.

The chain recombines TRBV10-3 with TRBJ1-2, with 7 positions matching TRBD1. CDR3 length: 12 amino acids. V trimming: 2 bases; J trimming: 13 bases; junction bases outside the gene matches: 7. Germline loops: CDR1 ENHRY, CDR2 SYGVKD. CDR3 sequence reads: CAISEPGTEFTF. The CDR3 DNA is TGTGCCATCAGTGAGCCCGGGACAGAATTCACCTTC.

The rearrangement joins TRBV18 to TRBJ2-5, with a tentative D call TRBD1 (7 bases). Germline V gene sequence: CDR1 KGHSH, CDR2 LQKENI. V was shortened by 6 bases and J by 0 bases, with 17 bases between the two germline ends. This CDR3 has 16 amino acids. The CDR3 sequence: CASSRGTEVDQETQYF. For the CDR3, the DNA is TGTGCCAGCTCTCGCGGGACAGAAGTGGACCAAGAGACCCAGTACTTC.

This clone was seen a handful of times. This chain links TRBV28 with TRBJ2-5, with TRBD1 identical over 7 bases. Germline CDR1 and CDR2: MDHEN and SYDVKM. With V trimmed by 4 bases and J by 4 bases, 24 bases remained unmatched. This CDR3 is 20 amino acids long. The CDR3 loop is CASSSQTQQGLVLGGETQYF. CDR3 nucleotide sequence: TGTGCCAGCAGTTCACAAACCCAACAGGGGCTAGTACTAGGGGGAGAGACCCAGTACTTC.

This sequence joins TRBV6-5 and TRBJ2-7, with D possibly matching TRBD2 (6 bases). V lost 6 bases to trimming and J lost 2 bases, with 14 bases between them. The CDR3 covers 14 residues. CDR1 MNHEY and CDR2 SVGAGI come from the germline V gene. The chain's CDR3 is CASRPRDFTYEQYF. As DNA, the CDR3 is TGTGCCAGCAGGCCGAGGGACTTTACCTACGAGCAGTACTTC.

The genes are TRBV19 and TRBJ1-5, with 7 bases that match TRBD1. V gave up 7 bases and J gave up 5 bases; unmatched junction bases: 2. The CDR3 consists of 12 residues. From germline, CDR1 is LNHDA and CDR2 SQIVND (reference sequence). Written as DNA, the CDR3 is TGTGCCAGTAATCAGGGGGATCAGCCCCAGCATTTT. This encodes CASNQGDQPQHF.

The chain is built from TRBV18 and TRBJ2-3; 14 bases map to TRBD2. Losses at the gene ends were 3 bases for V and 0 bases for J; bases not matched to a gene: 5. Per the germline V gene, CDR1 is KGHSH and CDR2 is LQKENI. The CDR3 totals 18 residues. CDR3 sequence (DNA): TGTGCCAGCTCACCCCGGACTAGCGGGGGGACTAGCACAGATACGCAGTATTTT. Translation gives CASSPRTSGGTSTDTQYF.

This chain joins TRBV18 and TRBJ2-2, with 13 positions matching TRBD2. J gave up 4 bases and V 3 bases, and 2 bases lay outside the gene matches. Germline CDR1 and CDR2: KGHSH and LQKENI. The CDR3 sequence is 16 residues long. CDR3 nucleotide sequence: TGTGCCAGCTCACCGGGGACTAGCGGGGTCACCGGGGAGCTGTTTTTT. Its protein is CASSPGTSGVTGELFF.

The V and J genes are TRBV19 and TRBJ2-5; 9 positions agree with TRBD1. From germline, CDR1 is LNHDA and CDR2 SQIVND (reference sequence). The CDR3 spans 14 residues. V lost 6 bases and J lost 6; bases outside the gene matches: 8. The CDR3, as DNA: TGTGCCAGTAGCTCCACAGGGGGCGCCCAGACCCAGTACTTC. Translated, it gives CASSSTGGAQTQYF.

V gene TRBV6-1 combines with J gene TRBJ1-5, with 8 bases that match TRBD1. Losses at the gene ends were 2 bases for V and 5 bases for J; bases not matched to a gene: 8. Looked up from germline, CDR1 is MNHNS and CDR2 is SASEGT. This CDR3 spans 16 amino acids. In DNA, the CDR3 is TGTGCCAGCAGTGAACAGGGGGCGGGTTTTGATCAGCCCCAGCATTTT. Translating gives CASSEQGAGFDQPQHF.

The chain has TRBV27 and TRBJ2-6; 8 positions agree with TRBD1. The J segment lost 3 bases and the V segment lost 8 bases, leaving 6 bases of the junction unmatched. This CDR3 has 15 residues. From germline, CDR1 is MNHEY and CDR2 SMNVEV (reference sequence). CDR3 nucleotide sequence: TGTGCCAGCGCCGACAGGGGAAATGGGGCCAACGTCCTGACTTTC. This sequence encodes CASADRGNGANVLTF. Filled out from reference TRBV27 and TRBJ2-6, the complete variable domain reads EAQVTQNPRYLITVTGKKLTVTCSQNMNHEYMSWYRQDPGLGLRQIYYSMNVEVTDKGDVPEGYKVSRKEKRNFPLILESPSPNQTSLYFCASADRGNGANVLTFGAGSRLTVL.

The genes are TRBV2 and TRBJ1-2; no clear D gene. Trimming removed 6 bases at V and 6 bases at J, with 14 bases between. CDR3 size: 13 residues. The germline V gene has CDR1 SNHLY and CDR2 FYNNEI. CDR3: CASREVVADGYTF. CDR3 nucleotides: TGTGCCAGCAGGGAGGTGGTGGCAGATGGCTACACCTTC.

The rearrangement joins TRBV5-1 to TRBJ2-1; TRBD1 is a possible D gene (6 bases). In germline, CDR1 is SGHRS, CDR2 YFSETQ. The V and J ends lost 3 bases and 0 bases respectively, with 10 bases between them. The CDR3 spans 15 residues. As DNA, the CDR3 is TGCGCCAGCAGCTCGACAGGCTACTCCTACAATGAGCAGTTCTTC. Translating gives CASSSTGYSYNEQFF.

The chain recombines TRBV6-5 with TRBJ2-3; 11 bases are shared with TRBD2. The CDR3 covers 13 residues. Germline V gene lookup returns CDR1 MNHEY and CDR2 SVGAGI. The trim removed 7 bases at V and 6 bases at J, leaving 3 bases unmatched. The CDR3 DNA reads TGTGCCAGCATAGCGGGAGGGAGGGATACGCAGTATTTT. Translation gives CASIAGGRDTQYF.

The chain couples TRBV7-6 to TRBJ2-7; maybe TRBD1 (5 bases). Germline lookup yields CDR1 SGHVS and CDR2 FNYEAQ. The CDR3 covers 15 residues. V was trimmed by 5 bases and J by 4 bases, leaving 18 bases between them. CDR3 protein: CASSQQASPAYEQYF. As DNA, the CDR3 is TGTGCCAGCAGCCAACAGGCTTCCCCCGCTTACGAGCAGTACTTC.

The chain is built from TRBV19 and TRBJ2-3, with 8 nucleotides matching TRBD1. V shed 3 bases, J shed 2 bases, and the junction held 7 bases outside the gene matches. The CDR3 has 16 amino acids. The germline gives CDR1 LNHDA, CDR2 SQIVND (reference sequence). The CDR3 region has the DNA TGTGCCAGTAGTATTACAGGGGGTGTTAACACAGATACGCAGTATTTT. Amino acids: CASSITGGVNTDTQYF.

The rearrangement uses TRBV6-4 and TRBJ2-3, with 10 nucleotides matching TRBD2. Germline CDR1 MRHNA, CDR2 SNTAGT. V gave up 6 bases and J gave up 1 base; unmatched junction bases: 4. The CDR3 has 15 amino acids. The CDR3 DNA sequence: TGTGCCAGCAGAGATGGACTAGCGGGCACAGATACGCAGTATTTT. It is translated as CASRDGLAGTDTQYF.

This clone was detected only once. V gene TRBV30 combines with J gene TRBJ2-2; 10 nucleotides agree with TRBD2. The CDR3 has 17 residues. Trimming at V came to 2 bases and at J to 7 bases, leaving 13 bases not matched to a gene. CDR1 is GTSNPN and CDR2 is SVGIG in the germline V gene (reference sequence). The CDR3 nucleotides are TGTGCCTGGAGTACCCGGACTAGCGGTTGGGATGGCGGGGAGCTGTTTTTT. Translating it yields CAWSTRTSGWDGGELFF.

The CDR3 reads CASSIDLLTEQYF. CDR3 nucleotides: TGTGCCAGTAGTATCGACTTGTTAACTGAGCAGTACTTC. The V and J genes are TRBV19 and TRBJ2-7; D is uncertain. Germline V gene sequence: CDR1 LNHDA, CDR2 SQIVND (reference sequence). Trimming removed 3 bases from V and 7 bases from J, with 13 bases in between. The CDR3 extends over 13 amino acids. The full variable domain, rest sourced from reference TRBV19 and TRBJ2-7, is DGGITQSPKYLFRKEGQNVTLSCEQNLNHDAMYWYRQDPGQGLRLIYYSQIVNDFQKGDIAEGYSVSREKKESFPLTVTSAQKNPTAFYLCASSIDLLTEQYFGPGTRLTVT.

The V and J genes are TRBV4-2 and TRBJ2-1; no definite D call. Trimming removed 0 bases from V and 2 bases from J, with 11 bases in between. The CDR3 covers 16 residues. Germline lookup yields CDR1 LGHNA and CDR2 YNFKEQ. The CDR3 loop reads CASSQEGRSTYNEQFF. CDR3 coding DNA: TGTGCCAGCAGCCAAGAGGGCAGGTCAACCTACAATGAGCAGTTCTTC.

This clone was detected only once. This CDR3 is CASATPGGGYTF. As DNA, the CDR3 is TGTGCCAGCGCCACCCCAGGGGGCGGCTACACCTTC. This chain links TRBV6-5 with TRBJ1-2; 8 positions agree with TRBD1. Germline-derived CDR1 and CDR2 are MNHEY and SVGAGI. The trim removed 8 bases at V and 8 bases at J, leaving 7 bases unmatched. The CDR3 extends over 12 amino acids.

The chain recombines TRBV2 with TRBJ2-2; 7 bases agree with TRBD2. The J segment lost 3 bases and the V segment lost 3 bases, leaving 7 bases of the junction unmatched. This CDR3 comprises 16 residues. CDR1 is SNHLY, CDR2 FYNNEI, per germline. Here the CDR3 reads CASSDPAGIYTGELFF. CDR3 nucleotides: TGTGCCAGCAGTGACCCAGCGGGAATCTACACCGGGGAGCTGTTTTTT. Together with reference TRBV2 and TRBJ2-2, the CDR3 gives the full variable domain: EPEVTQTPSHQVTQMGQEVILRCVPISNHLYFYWYRQILGQKVEFLVSFYNNEISEKSEIFDDQFSVERPDGSNFTLKIRSTKLEDSAMYFCASSDPAGIYTGELFFGEGSRLTVL.

This sequence joins TRBV6-1 and TRBJ2-7; a possible D gene is TRBD2 (6 bases). In germline, CDR1 is MNHNS, CDR2 SASEGT. The CDR3 consists of 16 residues. The V end was cut by 3 bases, the J end by 2 bases, with 17 bases between. The CDR3 region has the DNA TGTGCCAGCAGTGACGACGGGCTAGCGTCTACCTACGAGCAGTACTTC. Translating it yields CASSDDGLASTYEQYF.

The rearrangement joins TRBV6-5 to TRBJ1-4; D perhaps matches TRBD1 (6 bases). CDR3 length: 15 amino acids. V shed 6 bases and J shed 2 bases, with 13 bases lying between them. Germline V lookup: CDR1 MNHEY, CDR2 SVGAGI. As DNA, the CDR3 is TGTGCCAGCAGCCCACGGGGGGCGACTAATGAAAAACTGTTTTTT. Translation: CASSPRGATNEKLFF.

The chain has TRBV7-9 and TRBJ2-3; D gene ambiguous. The germline V and J ends were trimmed by 5 bases and 0 bases, with 9 bases remaining between them. Germline CDR1 SEHNR, CDR2 FQNEAQ (reference sequence). The CDR3 spans 14 residues. CDR3 in amino acids: CASSPSFSTDTQYF. CDR3 bases: TGTGCCAGCAGCCCCTCTTTCAGCACAGATACGCAGTATTTT.

V is TRBV27 and J is TRBJ2-3; tentatively, D is TRBD2 (6 bases). The V end was cut by 5 bases, the J end by 2 bases, with 17 bases between. The CDR3 has 16 residues. Per the germline V gene, CDR1 is MNHEY and CDR2 is SMNVEV (reference sequence). The CDR3 loop is CASSPGLPSVTDTQYF. The CDR3 DNA reads TGTGCCAGCAGTCCGGGACTCCCGTCCGTCACAGATACGCAGTATTTT.

The chain recombines TRBV11-3 with TRBJ1-4; D ambiguous. Germline lookup yields CDR1 SGHNT and CDR2 YENEEA. V lost 3 bases to trimming and J lost 4 bases, with 6 bases between them. This CDR3 is 13 amino acids long. The CDR3 sequence: CASSFTINEKLFF. In DNA, the CDR3 is TGTGCCAGCAGCTTCACTATTAATGAAAAACTGTTTTTT.

This rearrangement joins TRBV7-2 to TRBJ2-5, with D unclear. The CDR3 contains 14 residues. Germline assignment: CDR1 SGHTA and CDR2 FQGNSA. V was pared by 1 base and J by 3 bases, with 9 bases between. The CDR3 region has the DNA TGTGCCAGCAGCTTAGGTCGGCAGGAAGAGACCCAGTACTTC. Its protein product is CASSLGRQEETQYF.

This chain joins TRBV19 and TRBJ1-5; D not resolved. Trimming removed 2 bases at V and 4 bases at J, with 6 bases between. Germline CDR1 is LNHDA and CDR2 is SQIVND (reference sequence). This CDR3 region has 13 residues. The CDR3 sequence is CASSIRENQPQHF. CDR3 bases: TGTGCCAGTAGTATACGGGAGAATCAGCCCCAGCATTTT.